This TCR beta chain emerged from a study of T-cell reconstitution after alpha-beta-depleted transplantation in children. Study-level findings and limits: Alpha-beta T cells present about two months after transplant were reported to originate from several hundred expanded graft clones. When one year had passed after transplant, most T-cell counts and diversity came from newly produced T cells. After transplant, high TCRbeta diversity at day 60 in some patients arose from surviving recipient T cells and thymic progenitors.

The V end lost 8 bases, the J end lost 2 bases, and 13 bases lay between the germline ends. There are 13 residues in the CDR3. Looked up from germline, CDR1 is SQVTM and CDR2 is ANQGSEA. Unique molecular identifiers were used in preparing the TCRbeta library. TCRdb reprocessed the PCR reads with MiXCR, giving one entry per CDR3 protein. The sample lists hundreds of thousands of distinct CDR3 sequences; 13% were seen once. A note on this clonotype: What it binds is unknown.

The chain combines TRBV29-1 with TRBJ2-1, with D possibly TRBD1 on 6 matching bases. The sequencing here drew on PBMCs, taken before TCRalphabeta/CD19-depleted stem cell transplant. This sequence originates from a girl aged 2 to 10 with congenital amegakaryocytic thrombocytopenia, due to receive a stem cell transplant. CDR3: CSHSTGPYNEQFF. As DNA, the CDR3 is TGCAGCCACTCTACAGGGCCCTACAATGAGCAGTTCTTC.